The 2 T cell receptor beta chains below come from one sample, sequenced in a study of somatic mutations in cytotoxic T cells in rheumatoid arthritis. Sequencing was performed with immunoSEQ multiplex PCR; in TCRdb, only in-frame clones are kept and a portion is missing. The table records approximately 20,000 clones, about 86% of them present only once. Sequenced material: CD8+ T cells sorted from blood. The receptors originated from a man between 40 and 49 years old in good health.

The chain joins TRBV7-9 to TRBJ2-3; TRBD2 matches at 9 bases. Germline values: CDR1 SEHNR, CDR2 FQNEAQ (reference sequence). This CDR3 region has 18 residues. Germline trimming cut 5 bases from V and 2 bases from J; bases unmatched to any gene: 14. The CDR3 coding sequence is TGTGCCAGCAGCCATCTCCCTCCTCTAGCGGGGCCCACAGATACGCAGTATTTT. Translated: CASSHLPPLAGPTDTQYF.

This clone was recorded once. This chain joins TRBV4-1 and TRBJ2-7, with D perhaps matching TRBD2 (6 bases). CDR1 and CDR2 from the germline V gene are MGHRA and YSYEKL. The CDR3 consists of 12 residues. V shed 5 bases and J shed 4 bases, with 9 bases lying between them. The CDR3 nucleotides are TGCGCCAGCAGCTCAGGGACTTACGAGCAGTACTTC. This codes for CASSSGTYEQYF.